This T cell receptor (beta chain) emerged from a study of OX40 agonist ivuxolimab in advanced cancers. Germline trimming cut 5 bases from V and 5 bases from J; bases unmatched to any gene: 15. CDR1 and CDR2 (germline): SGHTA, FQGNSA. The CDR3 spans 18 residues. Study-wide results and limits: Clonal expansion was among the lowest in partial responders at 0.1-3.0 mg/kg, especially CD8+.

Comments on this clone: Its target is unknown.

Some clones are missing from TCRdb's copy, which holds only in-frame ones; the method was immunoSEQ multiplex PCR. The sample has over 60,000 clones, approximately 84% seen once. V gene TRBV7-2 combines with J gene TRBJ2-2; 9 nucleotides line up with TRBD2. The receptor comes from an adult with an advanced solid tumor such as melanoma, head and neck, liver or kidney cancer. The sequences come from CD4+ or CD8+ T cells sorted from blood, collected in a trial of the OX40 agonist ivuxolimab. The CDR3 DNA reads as TGTGCCAGCAGCGCCCCGGGCGGGAGGGCCCTCGATACCGGGGAGCTGTTTTTT. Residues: CASSAPGGRALDTGELFF.